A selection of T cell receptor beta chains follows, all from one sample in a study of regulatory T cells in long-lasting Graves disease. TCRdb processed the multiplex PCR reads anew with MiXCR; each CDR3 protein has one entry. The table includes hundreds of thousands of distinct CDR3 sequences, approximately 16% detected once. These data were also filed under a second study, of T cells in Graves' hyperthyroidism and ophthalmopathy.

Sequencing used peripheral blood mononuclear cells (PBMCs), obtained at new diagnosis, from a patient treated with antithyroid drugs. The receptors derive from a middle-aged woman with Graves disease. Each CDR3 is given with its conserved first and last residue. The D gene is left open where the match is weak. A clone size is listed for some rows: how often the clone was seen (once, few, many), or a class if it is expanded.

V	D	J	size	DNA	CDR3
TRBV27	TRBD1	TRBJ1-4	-	TGTGCCAGCAGTTTATTACAGGGGGCTAATGAAAAACTGTTTTTT	CASSLLQGANEKLFF
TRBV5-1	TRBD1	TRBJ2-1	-	TGCGCCAGCAGCTCTCAGGGGGCCAACGCGGGCTACAATGAGCAGTTCTTC	CASSSQGANAGYNEQFF
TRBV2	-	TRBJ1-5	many	TGTGCCAGCAGTGAAGCTCCGGCCAATGGGCCCCAGCATTTT	CASSEAPANGPQHF
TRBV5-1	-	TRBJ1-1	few	TGCGCCAGCAGCTTGGAAGGGGGAACGACTGAAGCTTTCTTT	CASSLEGGTTEAFF
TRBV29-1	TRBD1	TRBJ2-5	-	TGCAGCGTGGGATCCTTTGGACAGGGAGGCGAGACCCAGTACTTC	CSVGSFGQGGETQYF
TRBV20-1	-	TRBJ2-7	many	TGCAGTGCTGTGGACACCAACTCCTACGAGCAGTACTTC	CSAVDTNSYEQYF
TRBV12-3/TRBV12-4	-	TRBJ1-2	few	TGTGCCAGCAGTTTAGCGCTAAGTGGCTACACCTTC	CASSLALSGYTF
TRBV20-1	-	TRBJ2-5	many	TGCAGTGCCAATGGGATTGAGGGGCTGAGGGGAGAGACCCAGTACTTC	CSANGIEGLRGETQYF
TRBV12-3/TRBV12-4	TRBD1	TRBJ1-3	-	TGTGCCAGCAGCCCCGGACAGGGGGCGCGAGGAAACACCATATATTTT	CASSPGQGARGNTIYF
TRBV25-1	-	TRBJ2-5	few	TGTGCCAGCAGTGAAGCCTCAGGGGTTGGAGAGGAGACCCAGTACTTC	CASSEASGVGEETQYF
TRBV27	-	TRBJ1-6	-	TGTGCCAGCAGCCTACTTTCCGACAGTTATAATTCACCCCTCCACTTT	CASSLLSDSYNSPLHF
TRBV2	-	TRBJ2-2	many	TGTGCCAGCACGTCGGGGAACACCGGGGAGCTGTTTTTT	CASTSGNTGELFF
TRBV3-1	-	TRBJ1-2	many	TGTGCCAGCAGCACCGCGGGAGGGGTCTATGGCTACACCTTC	CASSTAGGVYGYTF
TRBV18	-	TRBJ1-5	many	TGTGCCAGCTCACCCCGGCGAGGGGAAGGCAATCAGCCCCAGCATTTT	CASSPRRGEGNQPQHF
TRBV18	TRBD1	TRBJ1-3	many	TGTGCCAGCTCAGAGGGACAGATTCTCTCTGGAAACACCATATATTTT	CASSEGQILSGNTIYF
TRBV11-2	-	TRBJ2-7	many	-	CASSTSDVEQYF
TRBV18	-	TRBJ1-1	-	TGTGCCAGCTCACCTCAACAGGGAAGAAAGACTGAAGCTTTCTTT	CASSPQQGRKTEAFF
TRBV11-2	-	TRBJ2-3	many	TGTGCCAGCAGCTTAGGGGGGGCCAGCACAGATACGCAGTATTTT	CASSLGGASTDTQYF
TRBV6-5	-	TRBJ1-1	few	TGTGCCAGCCAGTTAGTGGGGGGGACTGAAGCTTTCTTT	CASQLVGGTEAFF
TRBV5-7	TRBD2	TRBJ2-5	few	TGTGCCAGCAAACCCGGGACTAGCGTCGGGACCCAGTACTTC	CASKPGTSVGTQYF
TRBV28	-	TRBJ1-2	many	TGTGCCAGCACCCCACGGACGACCGCTAACTATGGCTACACCTTC	CASTPRTTANYGYTF
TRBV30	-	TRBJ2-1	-	TGTGCCTGGAGTCGGACGGCTTACCCTTACAATGAGCAGTTCTTC	CAWSRTAYPYNEQFF
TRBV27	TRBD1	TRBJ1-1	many	TGTGCCAGCAGTTCCCTGACAGGGGGCTCGGACACTGAAGCTTTCTTT	CASSSLTGGSDTEAFF
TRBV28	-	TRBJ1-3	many	TGTGCCAGCAGTTTGGGGTTACGCCTATCAATGAGCTCTGGAAACACCATATATTTT	CASSLGLRLSMSSGNTIYF
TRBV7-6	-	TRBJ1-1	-	TGTGCCAGCAGCTTAATGCCTCAGGCTGGTGAAGCTTTCTTT	CASSLMPQAGEAFF
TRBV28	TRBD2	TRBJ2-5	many	TGTGCCAGCAGGCACAGCGGGGGCCCTGGGACCCAGTACTTC	CASRHSGGPGTQYF
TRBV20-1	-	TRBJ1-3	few	TGCAGTACCGGCCTCGGAAACACCATATATTTT	CSTGLGNTIYF
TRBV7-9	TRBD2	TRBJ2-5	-	TGTGCCAGCAGCCTGGCCGAGACTAGCGGAGAGACCCAGTACTTC	CASSLAETSGETQYF
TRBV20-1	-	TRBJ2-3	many	TGCAGTGCTAGTCGGACAGCTGATACGCAGTATTTT	CSASRTADTQYF
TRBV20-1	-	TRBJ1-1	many	TGCAGTGCTAGCCCGAAGGGGGGAAACACTGAAGCTTTCTTT	CSASPKGGNTEAFF
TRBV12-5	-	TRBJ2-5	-	TGTGCTAGTGGTAAACTGGGGGGTCAAGAGACCCAGTACTTC	CASGKLGGQETQYF
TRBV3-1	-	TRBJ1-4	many	TGTGCCAGCAGCCCCCTAAATGAAAAACTGTTTTTT	CASSPLNEKLFF
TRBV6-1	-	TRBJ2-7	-	TGTGCCAGCAGGCCTACCGGGACTCATACCTACGAGCAGTACTTC	CASRPTGTHTYEQYF
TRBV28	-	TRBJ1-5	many	TGTGCCAGCAGTGTTCGGGGTTTCGGCAATCAGCCCCAGCATTTT	CASSVRGFGNQPQHF
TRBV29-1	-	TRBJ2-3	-	TGCAGCGGGGGCCGGGGCACAGATACGCAGTATTTT	CSGGRGTDTQYF
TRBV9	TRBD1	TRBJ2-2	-	TGTGCCAGCCCGGATGGGGACAGGCCGAACACCGGGGAGCTGTTTTTT	CASPDGDRPNTGELFF
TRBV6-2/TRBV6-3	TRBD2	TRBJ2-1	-	TGTGCCAGCAGTTACACGGCCGGGACTAGCTACTACAATGAGCAGTTCTTC	CASSYTAGTSYYNEQFF
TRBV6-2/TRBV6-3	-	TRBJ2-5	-	TGTGCCAGCAGTTACTCGAAGGGGGAGGAGACCCAGTACTTC	CASSYSKGEETQYF
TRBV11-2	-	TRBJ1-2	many	TGTGCCAGCAGCCACGATCGGGGCGGGGATCGCTACACCTTC	CASSHDRGGDRYTF
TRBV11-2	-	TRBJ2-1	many	TGTGCCAGCAGCTTAGAGGGGGGATCCAATGAGCAGTTCTTC	CASSLEGGSNEQFF
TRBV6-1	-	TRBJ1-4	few	TGTGCCAGCAGTCGGTTGCAGGGAAAACTGTTTTTT	CASSRLQGKLFF
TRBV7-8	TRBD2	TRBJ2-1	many	TGTGCCAGCAGCTTCGACGGGGGGGCCCTTGAGCAGTTCTTC	CASSFDGGALEQFF
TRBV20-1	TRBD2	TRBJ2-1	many	TGCAGTGCTCCCGGACTAGCGGGGGCCCAAATTTACAATGAGCAGTTCTTC	CSAPGLAGAQIYNEQFF
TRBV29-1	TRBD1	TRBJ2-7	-	TGCAGCGTTGGGGACAGTGTGCTGTTAAAGAGCTACGAGCAGTACTTC	CSVGDSVLLKSYEQYF
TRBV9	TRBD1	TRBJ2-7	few	TGTGCCAGCAGCAAGGGGACAGCCCCTGGATCCGAGCAGTACTTC	CASSKGTAPGSEQYF
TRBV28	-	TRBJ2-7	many	TGTGCCAGCAGTTCGACCTCAGCCTACGAGCAGTACTTC	CASSSTSAYEQYF
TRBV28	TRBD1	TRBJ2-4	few	TGTGCCAGCAGTTTGACAGGGGGCAAAAACATTCAGTACTTC	CASSLTGGKNIQYF
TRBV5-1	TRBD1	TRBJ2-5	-	TGCACCAGCAGCCCGGGACAGGGAGTAGAGACCCAGTACTTC	CTSSPGQGVETQYF
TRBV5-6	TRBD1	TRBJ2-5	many	TGTGCCAGCAGCCCGAGAGGGGGCTGGGAGACCCAGTACTTC	CASSPRGGWETQYF